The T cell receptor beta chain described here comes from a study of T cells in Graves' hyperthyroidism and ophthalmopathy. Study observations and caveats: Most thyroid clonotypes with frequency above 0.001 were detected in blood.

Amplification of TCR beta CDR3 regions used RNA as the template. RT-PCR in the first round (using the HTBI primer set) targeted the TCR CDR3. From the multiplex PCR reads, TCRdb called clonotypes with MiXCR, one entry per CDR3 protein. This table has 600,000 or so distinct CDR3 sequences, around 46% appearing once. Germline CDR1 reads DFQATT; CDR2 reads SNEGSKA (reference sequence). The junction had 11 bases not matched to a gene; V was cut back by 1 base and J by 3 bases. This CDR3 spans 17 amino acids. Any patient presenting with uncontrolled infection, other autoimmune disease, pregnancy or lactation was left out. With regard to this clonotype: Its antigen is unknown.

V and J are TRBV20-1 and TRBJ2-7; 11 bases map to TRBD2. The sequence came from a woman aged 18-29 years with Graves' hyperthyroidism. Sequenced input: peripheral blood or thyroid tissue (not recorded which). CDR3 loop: CSARGLAGYSGGYEQYF. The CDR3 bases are TGCAGTGCTAGAGGACTAGCGGGATACTCAGGTGGCTACGAGCAGTACTTC.